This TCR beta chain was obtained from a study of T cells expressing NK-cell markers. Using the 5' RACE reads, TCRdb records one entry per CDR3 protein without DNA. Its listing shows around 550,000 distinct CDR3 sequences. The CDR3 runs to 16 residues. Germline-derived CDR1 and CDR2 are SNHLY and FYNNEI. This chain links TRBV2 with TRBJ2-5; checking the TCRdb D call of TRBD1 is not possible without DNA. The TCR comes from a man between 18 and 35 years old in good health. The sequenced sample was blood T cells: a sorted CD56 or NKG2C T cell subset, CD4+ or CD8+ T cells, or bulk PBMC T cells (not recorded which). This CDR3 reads CASSGDRGLIQETQYF.